Listed below are T cell receptor beta chains from one sample, sequenced in a study of T-cell memory formation after mild COVID-19. TCRdb re-called the 5' RACE reads through MiXCR, storing one row per CDR3 protein. Of approximately 150,000 distinct CDR3 sequences listed, about 6.1% were seen once; the top ten hold approximately 2.2%. Sequenced sample: PBMCs or a T cell subset sorted from them (not recorded which). Receptors were obtained from an adult woman who had mild COVID-19 (a few samples of this study predate the infection). Cell type and time point are not known. Each CDR3 is given with its conserved first and last residue. The D gene is left open where the match is weak. A clone size is listed for some rows: how often the clone was seen (once, few, many), or a class if it is expanded.

TRBJ2-7	TRBD1	TRBV6-1	few	CASSTNTGQGRYEQYF	TGTGCCAGCAGTACCAATACCGGACAGGGGAGGTACGAGCAGTACTTC
TRBJ1-2	NA	TRBV20-1	many	CSAIKTGGYTF	TGCAGTGCTATTAAAACGGGTGGCTACACCTTC
TRBJ1-3	NA	TRBV12-3/TRBV12-4	few	CASSSHTIYF	TGTGCCAGCAGTTCGCACACCATATATTTT
TRBJ2-7	NA	TRBV30	few	CAWSRKGQRQSYEQYF	TGTGCCTGGAGTCGAAAAGGACAGCGACAGTCCTACGAGCAGTACTTC
TRBJ1-1	NA	TRBV12-3/TRBV12-4	NA	CASRSRTAVMQAFF	TGTGCCAGCAGGTCGAGGACGGCCGTTATGCAAGCTTTCTTT
TRBJ1-2	TRBD1	TRBV11-2	NA	CASSSLNRGDYTF	TGTGCCAGCAGCTCCTTAAACAGGGGAGACTACACCTTC
TRBJ1-1	NA	TRBV6-5	NA	CASSYTSTGSTEAFF	TGTGCCAGCAGTTACACCAGTACAGGGTCTACTGAAGCTTTCTTT
TRBJ2-1	NA	TRBV5-1	many	CASSLDQGLDKFF	TGCGCCAGCAGCTTAGATCAGGGACTGGACAAGTTCTTC
TRBJ1-2	NA	TRBV6-5	many	CASSSTPIEIYGYTF	TGTGCCAGCAGTTCCACCCCCATCGAGATCTATGGCTACACCTTC
TRBJ2-2	TRBD1	TRBV9	many	CASSSGQAANTGELFF	TGTGCCAGCAGCTCCGGACAGGCAGCGAACACCGGGGAGCTGTTTTTT
TRBJ2-5	TRBD2	TRBV3-1	NA	CASSVSGGQETQYF	TGTGCCAGCAGCGTGAGCGGGGGCCAAGAGACCCAGTACTTC
TRBJ2-1	NA	TRBV4-2	many	CASSQDLGREQFF	TGTGCCAGCAGCCAAGATTTGGGACGTGAGCAGTTCTTC
TRBJ1-2	NA	TRBV12-3/TRBV12-4	NA	CASSLGGWGGYTF	TGTGCCAGCAGTTTAGGAGGGTGGGGAGGCTACACCTTC
TRBJ1-5	TRBD1	TRBV4-1	many	CASSQVMTGNQPQHF	TGCGCCAGCAGCCAGGTTATGACAGGGAATCAGCCCCAGCATTTT
TRBJ1-1	NA	TRBV19	few	CASSPRPEAFF	TGTGCCAGTAGTCCGCGGCCTGAAGCTTTCTTT
TRBJ1-5	NA	TRBV9	few	CASSVGAGVNSNQPQHF	TGTGCCAGCAGCGTAGGGGCAGGAGTAAATAGCAATCAGCCCCAGCATTTT
TRBJ1-3	NA	TRBV18	few	CASSPGISGNTIYF	TGTGCCAGCTCACCGGGGATATCTGGAAACACCATATATTTT
TRBJ1-2	NA	TRBV4-2	many	CASSQGDRQAGYTF	TGTGCCAGCAGCCAAGGGGACCGACAGGCTGGCTACACCTTC
TRBJ2-2	NA	TRBV11-3	few	CASSLGALASGELFF	TGTGCCAGCAGCTTAGGGGCTCTAGCCTCCGGGGAGCTGTTTTTT
TRBJ2-7	NA	TRBV20-1	NA	CSAMAFARQYF	TGCAGTGCTATGGCCTTCGCGCGGCAGTACTTC
TRBJ2-1	NA	TRBV20-1	many	CSASRGSSYNEQFF	TGCAGTGCTTCCCGGGGTAGCTCCTACAATGAGCAGTTCTTC
TRBJ2-3	NA	TRBV5-1	many	CASSLNRVGTDTQYF	TGCGCCAGCAGCTTGAACAGGGTTGGCACAGATACGCAGTATTTT
TRBJ2-5	NA	TRBV12-3/TRBV12-4	few	CASSLGRRRSIETQYF	TGTGCCAGCAGTTTAGGGCGGCGCAGGAGCATTGAGACCCAGTACTTC
TRBJ1-1	NA	TRBV12-3/TRBV12-4	many	CASSLIGRDIIHRQRGDTEAFF	TGTGCCAGCAGTTTAATAGGGAGGGATATAATACACAGACAACGCGGCGACACTGAAGCTTTCTTT
TRBJ1-2	NA	TRBV12-3/TRBV12-4	few	CASSLYRENGYTF	TGTGCCAGCAGTTTATACAGGGAAAATGGCTACACCTTC
TRBJ2-3	NA	TRBV5-1	NA	CASSLAGGAGRTDTQYF	TGCGCCAGCAGCTTGGCTGGTGGAGCGGGCCGCACAGATACGCAGTATTTT
TRBJ1-3	TRBD1	TRBV6-2/TRBV6-3	few	CASSTGRQGFSGNTIYF	TGTGCCAGCAGTACTGGGCGACAGGGATTCTCTGGAAACACCATATATTTT
TRBJ2-7	TRBD2	TRBV20-1	NA	CSVREGYEQYF	TGCAGTGTGAGGGAGGGGTACGAGCAGTACTTC
TRBJ2-2	NA	TRBV20-1	many	CSATGGPNTGELFF	TGCAGTGCCACGGGTGGGCCCAACACCGGGGAGCTGTTTTTT
TRBJ1-5	TRBD1	TRBV12-3/TRBV12-4	many	CASSTGVGNQPQHF	TGTGCCAGCAGCACAGGGGTGGGCAATCAGCCCCAGCATTTT
TRBJ1-2	TRBD1	TRBV30	NA	CAGTGGRYGYTF	TGTGCCGGGACAGGGGGTCGCTATGGCTACACCTTC
TRBJ2-1	TRBD2	TRBV4-1	few	CASSQGTSPLLAGGPEQFF	TGCGCCAGCAGCCAAGGAACATCACCCCTACTAGCGGGGGGGCCTGAGCAGTTCTTC
TRBJ1-6	TRBD1	TRBV4-1	few	CASSQDRQGIGTPLHF	TGCGCCAGCAGCCAAGACAGACAGGGTATTGGGACACCCCTCCACTTT
TRBJ1-3	NA	TRBV6-6	NA	CASSPPPRKVGNTIYF	TGTGCCAGCAGTCCCCCCCCCAGGAAGGTCGGAAACACCATATATTTT
TRBJ2-7	TRBD1	TRBV14	NA	CASSETGGFTHF	TGTGCCAGCAGCGAAACAGGGGGCTTCACCCACTTC
TRBJ1-1	NA	TRBV15	many	CATSSYLNTEAFF	TGTGCCACCAGCAGTTACCTTAACACTGAAGCTTTCTTT